This TCR beta chain was sequenced for a study of T-cell memory formation after mild COVID-19. At the level of the study: Largely donor-specific TCR clusters were found. Findings and limits, study-wide: Shrinking CD4+ clones were chiefly CM and EM; CD8+ ones were chiefly EMRA. Pre-infection memory showed some responding clones, and this suggested that cross-reactive memory joined.

cDNA libraries for TCR alpha and TCR beta, carrying sample barcodes and UMIs, came from 5'RACE with constant-segment primers. MiXCR, run by TCRdb on the 5' RACE reads, gives a single entry per CDR3 protein. In the table there are under 600,000 distinct CDR3 sequences, about 20% of which are singletons. The CDR3 extends over 13 amino acids. Germline-derived CDR1 and CDR2 are SGHRS and YFSETQ. Trimming took 4 bases from V and 0 from J, leaving 7 bases between them. A note on this clonotype: Its specificity is not known.

Sequences were obtained from PBMCs or a T cell subset sorted from them (not recorded which). The V call is TRBV5-1, the J call TRBJ1-1; D remains ambiguous. The clonotype originates from an adult woman who had mild COVID-19 (a few samples of this study predate the infection). Cell type and time point are not known. The CDR3 region is CASSRRMNTEAFF. In nucleotides, the CDR3 is TGCGCCAGCAGCAGGCGAATGAACACTGAAGCTTTCTTT. Filled out from reference TRBV5-1 and TRBJ1-1, the complete variable domain reads KAGVTQTPRYLIKTRGQQVTLSCSPISGHRSVSWYQQTPGQGLQFLFEYFSETQRNKGNFPGRFSGRQFSNSRSEMNVSTLELGDSALYLCASSRRMNTEAFFGQGTRLTVV.